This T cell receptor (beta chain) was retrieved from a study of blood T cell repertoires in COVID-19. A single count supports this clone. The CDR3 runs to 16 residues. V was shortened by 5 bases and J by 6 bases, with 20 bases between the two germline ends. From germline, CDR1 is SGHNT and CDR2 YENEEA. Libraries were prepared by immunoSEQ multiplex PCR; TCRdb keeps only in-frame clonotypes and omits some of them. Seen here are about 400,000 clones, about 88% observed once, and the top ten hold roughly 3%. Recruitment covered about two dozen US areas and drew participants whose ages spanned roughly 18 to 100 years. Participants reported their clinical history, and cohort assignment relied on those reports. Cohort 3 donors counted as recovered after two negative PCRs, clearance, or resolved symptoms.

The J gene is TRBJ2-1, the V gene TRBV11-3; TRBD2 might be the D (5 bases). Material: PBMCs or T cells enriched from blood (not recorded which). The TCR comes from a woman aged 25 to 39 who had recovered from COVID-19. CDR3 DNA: TGTGCCAGCAGCCCCGGGATCACCCACGACGGCAATGAGCAGTTCTTC. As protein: CASSPGITHDGNEQFF. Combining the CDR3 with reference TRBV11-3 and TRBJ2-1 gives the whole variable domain EAGVVQSPRYKIIEKKQPVAFWCNPISGHNTLYWYLQNLGQGPELLIRYENEEAVDDSQLPKDRFSAERLKGVDSTLKIQPAELGDSAVYLCASSPGITHDGNEQFFGPGTRLTVL.